This T cell receptor (beta chain) derives from a study of identical twins' blood T cells. In germline, CDR1 is ENHRY, CDR2 SYGVKD. CDR3 length: 15 amino acids. V dropped 3 bases and J dropped 3 bases, with 15 bases sitting between them. TCRdb passed the 5' RACE reads through MiXCR, listing each CDR3 protein once. The sample has hundreds of thousands of distinct CDR3 sequences; about 28% are singletons. This clonotype was seen a few times. What was sequenced was PBMCs. The source of this sequence is a woman aged 18-55 years in good health. The chain carries TRBV10-3 and TRBJ2-7; no definite D call. The CDR3 reads CAISDVSPASYEQYF. CDR3 sequence (DNA): TGTGCCATCAGTGATGTTAGTCCAGCAAGCTACGAGCAGTACTTC.